What follows describes a single TCR beta chain. Antigen specificity is unknown. The sample originates from a study of T cells after yellow fever vaccination. Study-wide points: Highly abundant clonotypes carried over from the bulk population could end up in FACS-sorted repertoires as contaminants.

As TCR cDNA was made by 5'RACE template switching, a universal primer site and UMIs were added. MiXCR, run by TCRdb on the 5' RACE reads, gives a single entry per CDR3 protein. The repertoire has over 300,000 distinct CDR3 sequences, around 6.8% of them found once; the top ten carry roughly 19%. The clonotype was recovered from a man aged 18-30 years who received the YFV17D yellow fever vaccine. Sequenced here: PBMCs, sampled roughly seven weeks after the first yellow fever vaccination.

CDR3 sequence (DNA): TGCAGTGCCCGGGACTATAGCGTCCTGACTTTC. Its protein is CSARDYSVLTF. The V call is TRBV20-1, the J call TRBJ2-6, with TRBD2 matching over 7 bases. The CDR3 runs 11 residues. Germline V lookup: CDR1 DFQATT, CDR2 SNEGSKA (reference sequence). V lost 6 bases to trimming and J lost 12 bases; unmatched junction nucleotides: 5.